Shown below are 23 T cell receptor beta chains from a single sample sequenced in a study of control samples from healthy donors and cancer patients. Measured with immunoSEQ multiplex PCR; TCRdb has only the in-frame clones, and not every one. The data contain roughly 160,000 clones, approximately 86% of them singletons. Sequenced sample: blood. The receptor source for this set is a woman aged 25 to 45 in good health.

The chain is built from TRBV7-8 and TRBJ2-5; TRBD2 matches at 7 bases. V trimming: 5 bases; J trimming: 2 bases; junction bases outside the gene matches: 11. Per germline, CDR1 SGHVS and CDR2 FQNEAQ. This CDR3 is built from 16 residues. The CDR3 region has the DNA TGTGCCAGCAGCCCCCACCCTCCTAGCGGACAAGAGACCCAGTACTTC. Translation gives CASSPHPPSGQETQYF.

This chain links TRBV25-1 with TRBJ2-1; TRBD2 matches at 8 bases. V lost 3 bases, J lost 4 bases, and 11 bases stayed unmatched. The CDR3 covers 17 residues. The V gene's germline CDR1 is MGHDK and CDR2 SYGVNS. The CDR3 sequence is CASSDSAGGYVYNEQFF. For the CDR3, the DNA is TGTGCCAGCAGTGACAGTGCGGGGGGTTATGTTTACAATGAGCAGTTCTTC. Using reference TRBV25-1 and TRBJ2-1 for the parts outside the CDR3, the full variable domain is EADIYQTPRYLVIGTGKKITLECSQTMGHDKMYWYQQDPGMELHLIHYSYGVNSTEKGDLSSESTVSRIRTEHFPLTLESARPSHTSQYLCASSDSAGGYVYNEQFFGPGTRLTVL.

This chain joins TRBV7-8 and TRBJ2-7, with D hard to call. Trimming cost V 0 bases and J 2 bases, with 8 bases left between them. The CDR3 spans 14 residues. Germline lookup yields CDR1 SGHVS and CDR2 FQNEAQ. The DNA of the CDR3 is TGTGCCAGCAGCTTAGCGGTAGGCGCCTACGAGCAGTACGTC. Its protein product is CASSLAVGAYEQYV.

This chain connects TRBV4-2 to TRBJ2-2, with TRBD2 matching 7 bases. This CDR3 has 18 amino acids. The germline V gene encodes CDR1 LGHNA and CDR2 YNFKEQ. V was pared by 0 bases and J by 2 bases, with 9 bases of the junction left unmatched. The CDR3 DNA reads TGTGCCAGCAGCCAAGATAGAAAACTAGCGAGTAACACCGGGGAGCTGTTTTTT. Its protein product is CASSQDRKLASNTGELFF.

This chain connects TRBV6-1 to TRBJ1-1; no definite D call. V was trimmed by 1 base and J by 2 bases, leaving 8 bases between them. The CDR3 contains 14 residues. Germline CDR1 and CDR2: MNHNS and SASEGT. In DNA form, the CDR3 reads TGTGCCAGCAGTGAAGGGCCAGCCAACACTGAAGCTTTCTTT. It yields the protein CASSEGPANTEAFF.

The chain joins TRBV7-8 to TRBJ2-1; no clear D. Trimming cost V 2 bases and J 0 bases, with 14 bases left between them. CDR3 length equals 17 residues. Germline loops: CDR1 SGHVS, CDR2 FQNEAQ. The CDR3 here is CASSLRAPRTSYNEQFF. The CDR3 DNA reads TGTGCCAGCAGCTTACGAGCCCCGAGAACCTCCTACAATGAGCAGTTCTTC.

V and J are TRBV30 and TRBJ1-5; 9 bases align to TRBD1. The CDR3 is 16 residues long. Germline V gene lookup returns CDR1 GTSNPN and CDR2 SVGIG (reference sequence). V lost 8 bases and J lost 4; bases outside the gene matches: 15. The CDR3 sequence: CALGTGKGAWNQPQHF. DNA for the CDR3: TGTGCCCTCGGGACAGGGAAGGGGGCATGGAATCAGCCCCAGCATTTT.

This clone was counted a few times. V gene TRBV6-1 combines with J gene TRBJ1-2; D not certain. The CDR3 totals 17 residues. Trimming stripped 2 bases from V and 0 bases from J, with 16 bases between. Per the germline V gene, CDR1 is MNHNS and CDR2 is SASEGT. CDR3: CASSESPHYLTNYGYTF. Written as DNA, the CDR3 is TGTGCCAGCAGTGAATCCCCCCACTACCTCACTAACTATGGCTACACCTTC.

This chain connects TRBV19 to TRBJ1-1, with D perhaps matching TRBD1 (6 bases). CDR1 is LNHDA, CDR2 SQIVND, per germline (reference sequence). This CDR3 spans 14 amino acids. The V end was cut by 3 bases, the J end by 4 bases, with 12 bases between. As DNA, the CDR3 is TGTGCCAGTAGTATCGAACAGGGTTTCACTGAAGCTTTCTTT. It translates to CASSIEQGFTEAFF.

The chain is built from TRBV24-1 and TRBJ1-1, with D unresolved. CDR3 length: 13 residues. CDR1 is KGHDR, CDR2 SFDVKD, per germline. Trimming stripped 4 bases from V and 6 bases from J, with 11 bases between. CDR3 bases: TGTGCCACCAGTGAAAGTGGACGGTCTGAAGCTTTCTTT. Residues: CATSESGRSEAFF.

The rearrangement uses TRBV7-2 and TRBJ1-2, with 11 bases identical to TRBD1. CDR3 length: 17 residues. Unmatched junction bases numbered 5, after V lost 0 bases and J lost 2 bases. Germline lookup yields CDR1 SGHTA and CDR2 FQGNSA. The CDR3, as DNA: TGTGCCAGCAGCTTAGCCCTGGGACAGGGGGGGAACTATGGCTACACCTTC. Residues: CASSLALGQGGNYGYTF.

This clone has a single count. This sample includes further DNA sequences coding for the same CDR3. The gene calls are TRBV30 and TRBJ1-5; unclear D gene. CDR1 is GTSNPN, CDR2 SVGIG, per germline (reference sequence). CDR3 length: 13 amino acids. V was pared by 0 bases and J by 7 bases, with 10 bases between. CDR3 nucleotide sequence: TGTGCCTGGAGTGTAGTGGGAGGGCAGCCCCAGCATTTT. Amino acid sequence: CAWSVVGGQPQHF.

This clone was picked up a small number of times. V usage is TRBV3-1 (or the pseudogene TRBV3-2) and J usage is TRBJ1-2; D possibly corresponds to TRBD1 (5 bases). The CDR3 is made up of 13 amino acids. Trimming removed 1 base from V and 4 bases from J, with 7 bases in between. Germline CDR1 is LGHDT and CDR2 is YNNKEL (reference sequence). The CDR3 sequence is CASSQAGFYGYTF. The CDR3, as DNA: TGTGCCAGCAGCCAAGCAGGGTTCTATGGCTACACCTTC.

This clone has just one count. This chain uses TRBV12-3 or TRBV12-4 with TRBJ1-5; 7 bases are a match to TRBD1. CDR3 length equals 13 residues. The ends lost 7 bases at V and 7 bases at J; junction bases unmatched: 7. The chain's CDR3 is CASNIQGNQPQHF. CDR3 nucleotides: TGTGCCAGCAACATACAGGGGAACCAGCCCCAGCATTTT.

This clone was found once. This chain links TRBV9 with TRBJ2-3, with no clear D. Germline V gene sequence: CDR1 SGDLS, CDR2 YYNGEE. Trimming cost V 1 base and J 1 base, with 10 bases left between them. This CDR3 has 15 residues. The CDR3 reads CASSVRSDGTDTQYF. The CDR3 DNA sequence: TGTGCCAGCAGCGTAAGGTCGGACGGCACAGATACGCAGTATTTT.

The gene calls are TRBV5-4 and TRBJ1-2, with 7 bases lining up with TRBD1. Per germline, CDR1 SGHNT and CDR2 YYREEE (reference sequence). There are 15 residues in the CDR3. With V trimmed by 4 bases and J by 4 bases, 10 bases remained unmatched. CDR3 in DNA: TGTGCCAGCAGCCTGGTGGCGGGACAGATCTATGGCTACACCTTC. It yields the protein CASSLVAGQIYGYTF. The whole variable domain, filled in from reference TRBV5-4 and TRBJ1-2, reads ETGVTQSPTHLIKTRGQQVTLRCSSQSGHNTVSWYQQALGQGPQFIFQYYREEENGRGNFPPRFSGLQFPNYSSELNVNALELDDSALYLCASSLVAGQIYGYTFGSGTRLTVV.

V gene TRBV5-6 combines with J gene TRBJ1-1, with D maybe TRBD1 (5 bases). Trimming took off 4 bases at V and 4 bases at J, with 11 bases between the two ends. CDR3 length equals 13 residues. Germline lookup yields CDR1 SGHDT and CDR2 YYEEEE. In DNA form, the CDR3 reads TGTGCCAGCAGCATGGGGGATCGCACTGAAGCTTTCTTT. Protein sequence: CASSMGDRTEAFF.

Only one count was recorded for this clone. A read error may produce the germline difference seen at one junction end. The J gene is TRBJ2-1, the V gene TRBV7-8; TRBD1 agrees at 8 bases. Germline CDR1 SGHVS, CDR2 FQNEAQ. The CDR3 consists of 17 residues. The CDR3 here is CASSPKPRTGPYTEQFF. The CDR3 DNA reads TGTGCCAGCAGCCCGAAACCGCGGACAGGGCCCTACACTGAGCAGTTCTTC.

CDR3 in amino acids: CASSSGTRESGANVLTF. DNA for the CDR3: TGTGCCAGCAGCTCCGGGACTAGGGAGTCTGGGGCCAACGTCCTGACTTTC. The chain uses TRBV14 and TRBJ2-6; the match to TRBD2 covers 8 bases. The CDR3 totals 17 residues. Germline assignment: CDR1 SGHDN and CDR2 FVKESK. V trimming: 5 bases; J trimming: 1 base; junction bases outside the gene matches: 7.

The chain links TRBV4-1 to TRBJ2-5; D possibly corresponds to TRBD2 (6 bases). Deletions cut 0 bases from V and 0 bases from J, with 17 bases between. Germline assignment: CDR1 MGHRA and CDR2 YSYEKL. The CDR3 extends over 18 amino acids. The CDR3 DNA is TGCGCCAGCAGCCAAGATTACTCCCGCGGAGGGGACCAAGAGACCCAGTACTTC. Protein sequence: CASSQDYSRGGDQETQYF.

The chain recombines TRBV4-2 with TRBJ2-5; TRBD2 aligns across 13 bases. The CDR3 length is 15 residues. In germline, CDR1 is LGHNA, CDR2 YNFKEQ. J lost 5 bases, V lost 1 base, and 1 base had no gene match. CDR3 loop: CASSQGLAGGETQYF. CDR3 sequence (DNA): TGTGCCAGCAGCCAAGGACTAGCGGGGGGTGAGACCCAGTACTTC.

The chain joins TRBV28 to TRBJ1-5; D is possibly TRBD1 (6 bases). Trimming stripped 3 bases from V and 7 bases from J, with 13 bases between. The germline gives CDR1 MDHEN, CDR2 SYDVKM. The CDR3 covers 14 residues. CDR3 residues: CASSLIGGGQPQHF. The CDR3 DNA reads TGTGCCAGCAGTTTGATCGGGGGCGGGCAGCCCCAGCATTTT.

This rearrangement joins TRBV30 to TRBJ1-6; the D is unclear. The germline V gene has CDR1 GTSNPN and CDR2 SVGIG (reference sequence). V was shortened by 6 bases and J by 8 bases, with 14 bases between the two germline ends. The CDR3 has 13 residues. The CDR3, as DNA: TGTGCCTGTTCGGATAACTGGGATTCACCCCTCCACTTT. It encodes CACSDNWDSPLHF.